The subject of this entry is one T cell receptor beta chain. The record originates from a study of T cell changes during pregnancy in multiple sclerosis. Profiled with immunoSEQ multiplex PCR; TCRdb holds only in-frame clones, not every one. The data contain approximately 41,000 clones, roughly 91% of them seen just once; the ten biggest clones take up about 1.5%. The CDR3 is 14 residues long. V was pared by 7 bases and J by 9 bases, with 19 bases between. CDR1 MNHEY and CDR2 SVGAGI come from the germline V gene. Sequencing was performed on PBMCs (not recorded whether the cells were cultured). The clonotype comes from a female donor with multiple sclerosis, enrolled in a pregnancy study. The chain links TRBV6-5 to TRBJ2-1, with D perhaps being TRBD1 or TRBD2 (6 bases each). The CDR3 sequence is CASKTPTGRSEQFF. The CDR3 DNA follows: TGTGCCAGCAAGACCCCCACAGGGAGGAGTGAGCAGTTCTTC.